The 22 T cell receptor beta chains below come from one sample, sequenced in a study of graft-versus-host responses after intestinal transplantation. The method was immunoSEQ multiplex PCR; TCRdb's version includes in-frame clones alone and lacks a portion of them. Of about 88,000 clones in the sample, 85% to 95% were seen once. No antigen is known for these receptors. The specimen comprised unstimulated CD4+ T cells sorted from spleen or lymph node cells, sampled before transplant. Source of these receptors: a human donor who was the organ donor for an intestinal transplant.

V gene TRBV6-5 combines with J gene TRBJ2-7; 10 nucleotides agree with TRBD1. Looked up from germline, CDR1 is MNHEY and CDR2 is SVGAGI. V shed 6 bases and J 5 bases; nucleotides not matched to a gene: 7. This CDR3 has 14 residues. CDR3 in DNA: TGTGCCAGCAGCCGGGACAGGGGTAGCCACGAGCAGTACTTC. It codes for CASSRDRGSHEQYF.

The chain is built from TRBV10-1 and TRBJ2-7; no clear D gene. CDR3 length equals 12 residues. CDR1 is WNHNN, CDR2 SYGVQD, per germline (reference sequence). The ends were cut back, 3 bases at V and 0 bases at J, with 3 bases in the middle. CDR3 bases: TGCGCCAGCAGTGACTCCTCCTACGAGCAGTACTTC. Amino acid sequence: CASSDSSYEQYF.

The table lists this clone with a count of one. The gene calls are TRBV19 and TRBJ1-1; a possible D gene is TRBD1 (6 bases). Deletions cut 2 bases from V and 4 bases from J, with 14 bases between. The CDR3 extends over 15 amino acids. Germline CDR1 and CDR2: LNHDA and SQIVND (reference sequence). CDR3 nucleotide sequence: TGTGCCAGTAGTATATGGCTACAAGGGGGCACTGAAGCTTTCTTT. Translating it yields CASSIWLQGGTEAFF.

The V call is TRBV30, the J call TRBJ2-7; 10 bases match TRBD2. In germline, CDR1 is GTSNPN, CDR2 SVGIG (reference sequence). The V segment lost 0 bases and the J segment 8 bases; nucleotides outside the gene matches: 13. There are 16 residues in the CDR3. CDR3 region: CAWSVRSLAGVFQQYF. CDR3 in DNA: TGTGCCTGGAGTGTACGTTCCCTAGCGGGAGTGTTCCAGCAGTACTTC.

The count of this clone is one. The rearrangement uses TRBV29-1 and TRBJ2-7, with D possibly TRBD1 on 5 matching bases. V lost 4 bases and J 0 bases, leaving 13 bases between the germline ends. The CDR3 extends over 14 amino acids. CDR1 and CDR2 (germline): SQVTM, ANQGSEA. The CDR3 sequence is CSVGRQHSSYEQYF. DNA for the CDR3: TGCAGCGTTGGTAGACAGCACAGCTCCTACGAGCAGTACTTC.

The chain uses TRBV10-1 and TRBJ2-2; D is perhaps TRBD1 (6 bases). V gave up 3 bases and J gave up 5 bases, with 16 bases separating them. The length of the CDR3 is 16 residues. Germline V CDR1 and CDR2: WNHNN, SYGVQD (reference sequence). CDR3 loop: CASSDYGGGFTGELFF. As DNA, the CDR3 is TGCGCCAGCAGTGATTATGGGGGCGGCTTTACCGGGGAGCTGTTTTTT.

The V gene is TRBV2, the J gene TRBJ2-7; 9 bases line up with TRBD1. The CDR3 has 15 amino acids. The junction had 9 bases not matched to a gene; V was cut back by 6 bases and J by 3 bases. CDR1 is SNHLY and CDR2 is FYNNEI in the germline V gene. The CDR3 reads CASRIPGQGGYEQYF. CDR3 bases: TGTGCCAGCAGGATCCCGGGACAGGGTGGCTACGAGCAGTACTTC.

The CDR3 region is CASRHLRGRFYGYTF. DNA for the CDR3: TGTGCCAGCAGACATCTCAGGGGGCGGTTCTATGGCTACACCTTC. V usage is TRBV5-6 and J usage is TRBJ1-2; 8 positions match TRBD1. This CDR3 comprises 15 residues. Germline V gene data show CDR1 as SGHDT and CDR2 as YYEEEE. V trimming: 5 bases; J trimming: 4 bases; junction bases outside the gene matches: 10.

This chain joins TRBV5-1 and TRBJ2-2, with 8 bases fitting TRBD1. This CDR3 contains 18 residues. CDR1 SGHRS and CDR2 YFSETQ come from the germline V gene. V was pared by 0 bases and J by 0 bases, with 7 bases of the junction left unmatched. The CDR3 bases are TGCGCCAGCAGCTTGGCAGGGGGCCCAGTTACGAACACCGGGGAGCTGTTTTTT. Protein: CASSLAGGPVTNTGELFF.

This clone was detected once. This sequence joins TRBV2 and TRBJ2-3; 8 bases line up with TRBD2. Looked up from germline, CDR1 is SNHLY and CDR2 is FYNNEI. Trimming at V came to 8 bases and at J to 4 bases, leaving 11 bases not matched to a gene. The length of the CDR3 is 15 residues. Written as DNA, the CDR3 is TGTGCCAGCGATAAGTTTCAGCGGGGGTCAGATACGCAGTATTTT. It yields the protein CASDKFQRGSDTQYF.

The rearrangement links TRBV10-2 to TRBJ1-5; 8 positions agree with TRBD1. V gave up 2 bases and J gave up 3 bases; unmatched junction bases: 3. The CDR3 is 15 amino acids. From germline, CDR1 is WSHSY and CDR2 SAAADI. The CDR3 nucleotides read TGCGCCAGCAGTGAGGTGGGACAGGACAATCAGCCCCAGCATTTT. This gives the protein CASSEVGQDNQPQHF.

The chain combines TRBV7-9 with TRBJ1-4, with D unclear. CDR1 and CDR2 (germline): SEHNR, FQNEAQ (reference sequence). Trimming left V 1 base short and J 5 bases short, with 5 bases between. There are 13 residues in the CDR3. CDR3 protein: CASSLGRNEKLFF. DNA of the CDR3: TGTGCCAGCAGCTTAGGGAGAAATGAAAAACTGTTTTTT.

The V gene is TRBV9, the J gene TRBJ1-2, with D possibly being TRBD1 (6 bases). V was shortened by 1 base and J by 8 bases, with 12 bases between the two germline ends. The germline V gene has CDR1 SGDLS and CDR2 YYNGEE. The CDR3 has 13 amino acids. The CDR3 sequence is CASSVHPGEGYTF. DNA for the CDR3: TGTGCCAGCAGCGTACATCCAGGGGAAGGCTACACCTTC.

The chain has TRBV2 and TRBJ2-7, with 8 bases aligning to TRBD2. CDR3 size: 17 residues. Germline CDR1 reads SNHLY; CDR2 reads FYNNEI. The junction had 16 bases not matched to a gene; V was cut back by 6 bases and J by 3 bases. CDR3 nucleotides: TGTGCCAGCAGCGCCAACTTCGGCGGGAGGCCCCTCTACGAGCAGTACTTC. This translates into CASSANFGGRPLYEQYF.

The genes are TRBV2 and TRBJ1-5; D not resolved. The CDR3 is 14 residues long. From germline, CDR1 is SNHLY and CDR2 FYNNEI. The V end was cut by 3 bases, the J end by 1 base, with 7 bases between. Here the CDR3 reads CASSDSVSNQPQHF. In nucleotides, the CDR3 is TGTGCCAGCAGTGATTCTGTGAGCAATCAGCCCCAGCATTTT. The variable domain in full, with the rest retrieved from reference TRBV2 and TRBJ1-5, is EPEVTQTPSHQVTQMGQEVILRCVPISNHLYFYWYRQILGQKVEFLVSFYNNEISEKSEIFDDQFSVERPDGSNFTLKIRSTKLEDSAMYFCASSDSVSNQPQHFGDGTRLSIL.

The rearrangement uses TRBV19 and TRBJ1-5; 9 positions match TRBD1. The J segment lost 0 bases and the V segment lost 4 bases, leaving 4 bases of the junction unmatched. This CDR3 is built from 16 residues. Looked up from germline, CDR1 is LNHDA and CDR2 is SQIVND (reference sequence). The CDR3 here is CASSTGQGYSNQPQHF. The CDR3 DNA reads TGTGCCAGTAGTACGGGACAGGGATATAGCAATCAGCCCCAGCATTTT.

V is TRBV6-1 and J is TRBJ1-2, with a weak D call TRBD1 (6 bases). CDR1 and CDR2 (germline): MNHNS, SASEGT. V lost 3 bases and J lost 4, with 9 bases in between. This CDR3 is 13 amino acids long. The CDR3 sequence is CASSEGRGYGYTF. The CDR3 region has the DNA TGTGCCAGCAGTGAGGGCAGGGGCTATGGCTACACCTTC.

The rearrangement joins TRBV7-9 to TRBJ1-2, with D possibly being TRBD1 (5 bases). Trimming cost V 2 bases and J 8 bases, with 18 bases left between them. The CDR3 contains 15 residues. CDR1 and CDR2 (germline): SEHNR, FQNEAQ (reference sequence). In nucleotides, the CDR3 is TGTGCCAGCAGCTTACGCCCGGGGGGTGTAGGGGGCTACACCTTC. Translating gives CASSLRPGGVGGYTF.

V is TRBV6-1 and J is TRBJ1-2, with D maybe TRBD1 (5 bases). Trimming took 7 bases from V and 8 from J, leaving 17 bases between them. Per germline, CDR1 MNHNS and CDR2 SASEGT. CDR3 length: 13 amino acids. The chain's CDR3 is CASKRAAQGGYTF. In DNA, the CDR3 is TGTGCCAGCAAACGGGCCGCCCAGGGAGGCTACACCTTC.

The gene calls are TRBV5-1 and TRBJ2-3, with D unresolved. Germline V lookup: CDR1 SGHRS, CDR2 YFSETQ. The CDR3 extends over 15 amino acids. The ends were cut back, 2 bases at V and 0 bases at J, with 10 bases in the middle. CDR3 in DNA: TGCGCCAGCAGCTTAATACAGATTAGCACAGATACGCAGTATTTT. Amino acids: CASSLIQISTDTQYF.

The rearrangement uses TRBV9 and TRBJ2-5; 7 bases match TRBD1. The trim removed 0 bases at V and 4 bases at J, leaving 15 bases unmatched. This CDR3 spans 18 amino acids. Germline V gives CDR1 SGDLS, CDR2 YYNGEE. CDR3 nucleotide sequence: TGTGCCAGCAGCGTAGGATGGGGTGAGGGACAGCCGCGAGAGACCCAGTACTTC. This gives the protein CASSVGWGEGQPRETQYF.

V gene TRBV5-8 combines with J gene TRBJ2-7; 9 bases align to TRBD1. The CDR3 has 15 residues. CDR1 is SGHTS, CDR2 YDEGEE, per germline. With 3 bases clipped from V and 7 bases from J, the junction kept 11 bases outside the gene matches. The chain's CDR3 is CASSSDGTGSVEQYF. The CDR3 coding sequence is TGTGCCAGCAGCTCGGACGGGACAGGGTCTGTGGAGCAGTACTTC.